This paragraph covers one T cell receptor beta chain sequence. Per the authors' pipeline: Using reference gene primer amplification, nucleated cell counts were estimated. Sequencing was performed with immunoSEQ multiplex PCR; in TCRdb, only in-frame clones are kept and a portion is missing. For V, J and clone size, that table is used; D and trimming come from the DNA. Among about 280,000 clones, about 90% were seen once, and the ten largest hold roughly 1.9%. Germline CDR1 is SGHTA and CDR2 is FQGTGA. CDR3 length: 14 amino acids. The ends were cut back, 5 bases at V and 0 bases at J, with 5 bases in the middle. The data derive from a study of blood T cell repertoires in COVID-19.

This TCR was sampled from a woman aged 55-75 years who had recovered from COVID-19. The sample was PBMCs or T cells enriched from blood (not recorded which). The chain joins TRBV7-3 to TRBJ2-6; a possible D gene is TRBD2 (5 bases). This CDR3 is CASSRGSGANVLTF. The CDR3 nucleotides read TGTGCCAGCAGCCGGGGCTCTGGGGCCAACGTCCTGACTTTC.